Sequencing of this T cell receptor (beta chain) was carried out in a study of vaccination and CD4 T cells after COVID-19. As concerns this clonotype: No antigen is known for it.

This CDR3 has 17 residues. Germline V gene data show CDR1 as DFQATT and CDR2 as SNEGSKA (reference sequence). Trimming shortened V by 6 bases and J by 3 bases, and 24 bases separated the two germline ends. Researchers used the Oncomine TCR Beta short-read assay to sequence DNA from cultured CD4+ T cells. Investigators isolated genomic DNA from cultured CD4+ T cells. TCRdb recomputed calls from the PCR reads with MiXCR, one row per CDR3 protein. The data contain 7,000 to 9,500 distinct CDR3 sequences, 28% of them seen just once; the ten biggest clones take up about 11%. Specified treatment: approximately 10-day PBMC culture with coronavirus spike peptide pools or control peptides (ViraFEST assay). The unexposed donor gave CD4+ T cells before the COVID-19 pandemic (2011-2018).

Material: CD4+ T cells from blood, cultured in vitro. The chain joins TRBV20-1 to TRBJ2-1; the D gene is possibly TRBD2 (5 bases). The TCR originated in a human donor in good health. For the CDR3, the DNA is TGCAGTGCCTTTTTCGGCGGGCTCGGACTGAGCTACAATGAGCAGTTCTTC. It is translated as CSAFFGGLGLSYNEQFF.